Each of the 24 T cell receptor beta chains below was sequenced from the same sample in a study of human thymus T cells. TCRdb keeps only in-frame clones here, not all; method: immunoSEQ multiplex PCR. The sample lists some 130,000 clones; around 94% were seen once. Thymic samples were excised during corrective heart operations. The material sequenced was thymus tissue. These receptors came from a boy in the first two years of life with a congenital heart defect but otherwise immunologically healthy.

The rearrangement uses TRBV29-1 and TRBJ2-1; TRBD2 might be the D (5 bases). Trimming left V 3 bases short and J 2 bases short, with 8 bases between. This CDR3 region has 13 residues. CDR1 SQVTM and CDR2 ANQGSEA come from the germline V gene. CDR3 in amino acids: CSVDGGPYNEQFF. CDR3 nucleotides: TGCAGCGTTGACGGCGGGCCCTACAATGAGCAGTTCTTC.

The chain has TRBV19 and TRBJ2-4, with no clear D. The germline gives CDR1 LNHDA, CDR2 SQIVND (reference sequence). The CDR3 extends over 15 amino acids. V shed 5 bases and J shed 2 bases, with 13 bases lying between them. The CDR3 spells CASSCPTDTKNIQYF. CDR3 DNA sequence: TGTGCCAGTAGTTGCCCTACTGATACCAAAAACATTCAGTACTTC.

V usage is TRBV7-9 and J usage is TRBJ2-7; 8 positions agree with TRBD1. This CDR3 has 17 amino acids. Germline CDR1 and CDR2: SEHNR and FQNEAQ (reference sequence). V gave up 1 base and J gave up 1 base; unmatched junction bases: 9. The CDR3 here is CASSLGLGQANSYEQYF. In nucleotides, the CDR3 is TGTGCCAGCAGCTTAGGTTTGGGACAGGCGAATTCCTACGAGCAGTACTTC.

V usage is TRBV7-8 and J usage is TRBJ2-3, with 9 bases identical to TRBD1. This CDR3 has 17 amino acids. The junction had 6 bases not matched to a gene; V was cut back by 0 bases and J by 2 bases. Germline V lookup: CDR1 SGHVS, CDR2 FQNEAQ. CDR3 coding DNA: TGTGCCAGCAGCTTAGCGCTCTGGGACAGGGACACAGATACGCAGTATTTT. This sequence encodes CASSLALWDRDTDTQYF. Drawing the rest from reference TRBV7-8 and TRBJ2-3, the complete variable domain is GAGVSQSPRYKVAKRGQDVALRCDPISGHVSLFWYQQALGQGPEFLTYFQNEAQLDKSGLPSDRFFAERPEGSVSTLKIQRTQQEDSAVYLCASSLALWDRDTDTQYFGPGTRLTVL.

V usage is TRBV2 and J usage is TRBJ2-5; no firm D call. Germline CDR1 SNHLY, CDR2 FYNNEI. V gave up 4 bases and J gave up 4 bases, with 1 base separating them. There are 10 residues in the CDR3. For the CDR3, the DNA is TGTGCCAGCAGTGGAGAGACCCAGTACTTC. It is translated as CASSGETQYF.

The chain couples TRBV27 to TRBJ1-5, with D maybe TRBD1 (6 bases). V lost 6 bases to trimming and J lost 6 bases, with 12 bases between them. Germline assignment: CDR1 MNHEY and CDR2 SMNVEV (reference sequence). The length of the CDR3 is 13 residues. This chain's CDR3 is CASSVTGRQPQHF. For the CDR3, the DNA is TGTGCCAGCAGCGTGACAGGCCGTCAGCCCCAGCATTTT.

This rearrangement joins TRBV6-1 to TRBJ2-5, with 8 bases aligning to TRBD1. The germline gives CDR1 MNHNS, CDR2 SASEGT. V shed 3 bases, J shed 5 bases, and the junction held 2 bases outside the gene matches. The CDR3 has 13 residues. CDR3 in DNA: TGTGCCAGCAGTGACAGGGGGCAGGAGACCCAGTACTTC. Amino acid sequence: CASSDRGQETQYF.

This chain joins TRBV5-1 and TRBJ2-3, with D possibly matching TRBD2 (5 bases). The CDR3 runs 16 residues. Germline CDR1 and CDR2: SGHRS and YFSETQ. Between the trimmed V and J ends, which lost 0 bases and 0 bases, there was a span of 11 bases. The chain's CDR3 is CASSLDGEISTDTQYF. Written as DNA, the CDR3 is TGCGCCAGCAGCTTGGACGGGGAAATCAGCACAGATACGCAGTATTTT.

The chain is built from TRBV6-1 and TRBJ2-1; no clear D. Between the trimmed V and J ends, which lost 7 bases and 8 bases, there was a span of 15 bases. The CDR3 extends over 13 amino acids. From germline, CDR1 is MNHNS and CDR2 SASEGT. The CDR3 bases are TGTGCCAGCAAGTATTTTAGCTGGGATGAGCAGTTCTTC. It is translated as CASKYFSWDEQFF.

The rearrangement joins TRBV27 to TRBJ2-1; perhaps TRBD2 as D (7 bases). Trimming removed 6 bases at V and 2 bases at J, with 8 bases between. The CDR3 sequence is 13 residues long. Germline CDR1 reads MNHEY; CDR2 reads SMNVEV (reference sequence). CDR3 residues: CASRRGPYNEQFF. The CDR3 coding sequence is TGTGCCAGCAGGCGGGGGCCCTACAATGAGCAGTTCTTC.

The chain joins TRBV10-3 to TRBJ2-1; D is uncertain. This CDR3 contains 14 residues. Germline-derived CDR1 and CDR2 are ENHRY and SYGVKD. Trimming removed 4 bases at V and 9 bases at J, with 16 bases between. The CDR3 sequence: CAISGDHPKGEQFF. The CDR3 DNA reads TGTGCCATCAGTGGAGACCATCCTAAGGGTGAGCAGTTCTTC.

The chain recombines TRBV27 with TRBJ2-5, with 9 bases matching TRBD2. Germline CDR1 is MNHEY and CDR2 is SMNVEV (reference sequence). The length of the CDR3 is 17 residues. Unmatched junction bases numbered 15, after V lost 5 bases and J lost 5 bases. As DNA, the CDR3 is TGTGCCAGCAGTCCCCTTCAGCGGGGGGAAACGAGTGAGACCCAGTACTTC. Amino acids: CASSPLQRGETSETQYF.

The chain couples TRBV10-1 to TRBJ1-3, with 7 bases identical to TRBD1. The CDR3 length is 17 residues. Germline V gene data show CDR1 as WNHNN and CDR2 as SYGVQD (reference sequence). Losses at the gene ends were 1 base for V and 0 bases for J; bases not matched to a gene: 6. The CDR3 protein is CASSEFPTGSSGNTIYF. The CDR3 coding sequence is TGCGCCAGCAGTGAGTTTCCGACAGGGAGCTCTGGAAACACCATATATTTT.

This clone has only one observation. The chain joins TRBV7-6 to TRBJ2-3; D not certain. V was shortened by 1 base and J by 4 bases, with 3 bases between the two germline ends. The CDR3 covers 12 residues. Germline V lookup: CDR1 SGHVS, CDR2 FNYEAQ. The CDR3 nucleotides are TGTGCCAGCAGCTTAGATCCAGATACGCAGTATTTT. This codes for CASSLDPDTQYF. The full variable domain, completed using reference TRBV7-6 and TRBJ2-3, is GAGVSQSPRYKVTKRGQDVALRCDPISGHVSLYWYRQALGQGPEFLTYFNYEAQQDKSGLPNDRFSAERPEGSISTLTIQRTEQRDSAMYRCASSLDPDTQYFGPGTRLTVL.

The rearrangement uses TRBV5-6 and TRBJ2-4; D is unresolved. The CDR3 runs to 16 residues. The germline V gene has CDR1 SGHDT and CDR2 YYEEEE. Trimming took off 0 bases at V and 0 bases at J, with 10 bases between the two ends. In DNA form, the CDR3 reads TGTGCCAGCAGCTTGGCCGCGGCAGTAGCCAAAAACATTCAGTACTTC. This gives the protein CASSLAAAVAKNIQYF.

The J gene is TRBJ2-5, the V gene TRBV29-1; 11 positions agree with TRBD2. V gave up 8 bases and J gave up 4 bases; unmatched junction bases: 18. The CDR3 consists of 17 residues. In germline, CDR1 is SQVTM, CDR2 ANQGSEA. In nucleotides, the CDR3 is TGCAGCTTCTACTCAGGGGCTAGCGGGGGGCCGGGAGAGACCCAGTACTTC. It is translated as CSFYSGASGGPGETQYF.

The CDR3 spells CASRRTDNSPLHF. The DNA for the CDR3 is TGCGCCAGCAGACGGACAGATAATTCACCCCTCCACTTT. This rearrangement joins TRBV5-1 to TRBJ1-6, with D possibly being TRBD1 (6 bases). Germline CDR1 and CDR2: SGHRS and YFSETQ. V was pared by 5 bases and J by 5 bases, with 8 bases between. This CDR3 is 13 amino acids long.

The chain links TRBV4-3 to TRBJ1-1; the D is unclear. The V and J ends lost 3 bases and 5 bases respectively, with 22 bases between them. CDR3 size: 17 residues. The germline CDR1 and CDR2 sequences are LGHNA and YSLEER. CDR3 DNA sequence: TGCGCCAGCAGCCAGTCATTTCATACCCCGTTAGGAACTGAAGCTTTCTTT. It specifies CASSQSFHTPLGTEAFF.

The genes are TRBV6-1 and TRBJ1-6; D might be TRBD1 (5 bases). Trimming stripped 2 bases from V and 1 base from J, with 12 bases between. Germline CDR1 and CDR2: MNHNS and SASEGT. This CDR3 is 17 amino acids long. The CDR3 region is CASSEKVQGSYNSPLHF. The CDR3 nucleotides are TGTGCCAGCAGTGAAAAGGTGCAGGGTTCCTATAATTCACCCCTCCACTTT.

The chain carries TRBV7-9 and TRBJ2-2; 14 bases fit TRBD2. CDR3 size: 17 residues. With 5 bases clipped from V and 6 bases from J, the junction kept 8 bases outside the gene matches. In germline, CDR1 is SEHNR, CDR2 FQNEAQ (reference sequence). DNA for the CDR3: TGTGCCAGCAGCCCCGGACTAGCGGGGGGTATCGCCGGGGAGCTGTTTTTT. As protein: CASSPGLAGGIAGELFF.

The chain employs TRBV7-9 and TRBJ2-1, with 12 positions matching TRBD2. Germline loops: CDR1 SEHNR, CDR2 FQNEAQ (reference sequence). The ends lost 6 bases at V and 2 bases at J; junction bases unmatched: 5. This CDR3 contains 16 residues. The DNA of the CDR3 is TGTGCCAGCAGTAAACTAGCGGGGGGTACCTACAATGAGCAGTTCTTC. Protein: CASSKLAGGTYNEQFF.

The chain carries TRBV28 and TRBJ1-1; tentatively, D is TRBD1 (5 bases). This CDR3 spans 14 amino acids. V was pared by 3 bases and J by 1 base, with 9 bases between. The germline V gene has CDR1 MDHEN and CDR2 SYDVKM. The CDR3, as DNA: TGTGCCAGCAGTTTCGACAGTCCGAACACTGAAGCTTTCTTT. Its protein product is CASSFDSPNTEAFF.

The genes are TRBV29-1 and TRBJ1-1; 10 bases fit TRBD1. CDR1 and CDR2 (germline): SQVTM, ANQGSEA. CDR3 length: 12 residues. With V trimmed by 7 bases and J by 3 bases, 2 bases remained unmatched. This chain's CDR3 is CSAGQGDTEAFF. DNA of the CDR3: TGCAGCGCCGGACAGGGGGACACTGAAGCTTTCTTT.

CDR3 sequence reads: CASSSPTGSTEAFF. DNA of the CDR3: TGTGCCAGCAGCTCCCCGACAGGGAGTACTGAAGCTTTCTTT. The chain carries TRBV11-1 and TRBJ1-1; 7 positions agree with TRBD1. The V and J ends lost 4 bases and 5 bases, in that order; junction bases with no gene match: 7. This CDR3 contains 14 residues. The germline CDR1 and CDR2 sequences are SGHAT and FQDESV (reference sequence).